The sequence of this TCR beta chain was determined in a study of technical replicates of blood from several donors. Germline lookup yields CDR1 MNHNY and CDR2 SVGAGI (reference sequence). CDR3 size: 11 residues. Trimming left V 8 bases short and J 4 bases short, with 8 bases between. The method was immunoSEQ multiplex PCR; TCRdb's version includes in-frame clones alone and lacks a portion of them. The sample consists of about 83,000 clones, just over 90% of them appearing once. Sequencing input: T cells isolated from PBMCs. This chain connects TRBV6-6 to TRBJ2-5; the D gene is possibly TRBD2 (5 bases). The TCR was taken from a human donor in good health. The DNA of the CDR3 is TGTGCCAGCCAAACTAGAGAGACCCAGTACTTC. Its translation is CASQTRETQYF.